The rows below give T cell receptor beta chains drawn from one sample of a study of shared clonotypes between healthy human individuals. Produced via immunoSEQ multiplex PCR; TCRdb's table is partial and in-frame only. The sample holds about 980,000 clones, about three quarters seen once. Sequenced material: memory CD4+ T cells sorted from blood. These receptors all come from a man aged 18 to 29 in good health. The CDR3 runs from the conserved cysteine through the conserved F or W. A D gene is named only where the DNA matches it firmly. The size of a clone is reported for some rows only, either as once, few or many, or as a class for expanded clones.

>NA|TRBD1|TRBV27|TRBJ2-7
CASSLGPGGSYEQYF
TGTGCCAGCAGTTTAGGTCCAGGGGGCTCCTACGAGCAGTACTTC
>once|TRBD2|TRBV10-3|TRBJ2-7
CAIARAGTYEQYF
TGTGCCATCGCCCGAGCGGGAACCTACGAGCAGTACTTC
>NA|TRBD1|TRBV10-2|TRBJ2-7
CASTYGTGGSYEQYF
TGCGCCAGCACCTACGGGACAGGGGGCTCCTACGAGCAGTACTTC
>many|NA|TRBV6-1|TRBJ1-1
CASSGARGDRGFF
TGTGCCAGCAGTGGGGCCCGAGGCGACAGAGGGTTCTTT
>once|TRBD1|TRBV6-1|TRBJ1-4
CASSEVGQEKLFF
TGTGCCAGCAGTGAGGTGGGACAGGAAAAACTGTTTTTT
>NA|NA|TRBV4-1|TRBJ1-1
CASSQVPGSPLEAFF
TGCGCCAGCAGCCAAGTCCCGGGGTCGCCACTCGAAGCTTTCTTT
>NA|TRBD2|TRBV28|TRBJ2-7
CASSLMRTSNEQYF
TGTGCCAGCAGTTTAATGAGGACTAGCAACGAGCAGTACTTC
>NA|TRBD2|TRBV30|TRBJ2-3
CAWSGIAGDTQYF
TGTGCCTGGAGTGGAATAGCGGGTGATACGCAGTATTTT
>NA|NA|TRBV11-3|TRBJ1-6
CASSLGRHRLFAPLHF
TGTGCCAGCAGCTTAGGGCGGCACAGACTTTTCGCACCCCTCCACTTT
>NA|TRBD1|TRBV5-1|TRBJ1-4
CASSLNPHRGREEKLFF
TGCGCCAGCAGCTTGAATCCCCACAGGGGGCGGGAGGAAAAACTGTTTTTT
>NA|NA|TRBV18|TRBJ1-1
CASSPSRANTEAFF
TGTGCCAGCTCACCGAGCAGGGCGAACACTGAAGCTTTCTTT
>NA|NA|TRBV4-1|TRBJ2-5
CASSRIQGVGETQYF
TGCGCCAGCAGCCGCATACAGGGAGTTGGAGAGACCCAGTACTTC
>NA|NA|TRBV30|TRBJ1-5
CAWSKAGEQPQHF
TGTGCCTGGAGTAAGGCAGGGGAACAGCCCCAGCATTTT
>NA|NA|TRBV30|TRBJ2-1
CAWSGGSGSYNEQFF
TGTGCCTGGAGTGGGGGTAGCGGCTCCTACAATGAGCAGTTCTTC
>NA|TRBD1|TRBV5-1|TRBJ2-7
CASTPGQGNYEQYF
TGCGCCAGCACGCCGGGACAGGGGAACTACGAGCAGTACTTC
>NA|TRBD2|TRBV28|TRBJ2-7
CASSSTSGHSYEQYF
TGTGCCAGCAGTTCGACTAGCGGTCACTCCTACGAGCAGTACTTC
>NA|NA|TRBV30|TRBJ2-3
CACLPPGADTQYF
TGTGCCTGCCTACCCCCAGGGGCAGATACGCAGTATTTT
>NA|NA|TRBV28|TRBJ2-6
CASSLTSGANVLTF
TGTGCCAGCAGTTTGACTTCTGGGGCCAACGTCCTGACTTTC
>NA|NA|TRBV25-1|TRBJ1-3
CASSPSGGAGNTIYF
TGTGCCAGCAGTCCATCCGGGGGGGCGGGAAACACCATATATTTT
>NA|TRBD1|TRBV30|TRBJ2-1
CAWIPTDRVNEQFF
TGTGCCTGGATCCCGACTGACAGGGTCAATGAGCAGTTCTTC
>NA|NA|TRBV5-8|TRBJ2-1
CASGYYMGYNEQFF
TGTGCCAGCGGCTATTATATGGGTTACAATGAGCAGTTCTTC
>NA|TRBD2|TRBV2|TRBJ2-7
CASRTSGGFSYEQYF
TGTGCCAGCAGGACTAGCGGTGGGTTCTCCTACGAGCAGTACTTC
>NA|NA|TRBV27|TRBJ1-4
CASSLAGQEKLFF
TGTGCCAGCAGTTTGGCGGGGCAGGAAAAACTGTTTTTT
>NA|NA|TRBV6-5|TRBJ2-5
CASSLIGAGETQYF
TGTGCCAGCAGTCTCATCGGAGCGGGAGAGACCCAGTACTTC
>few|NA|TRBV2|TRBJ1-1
CASSLLGSEAFF
TGTGCCAGCAGTCTTCTAGGCTCTGAAGCTTTCTTT
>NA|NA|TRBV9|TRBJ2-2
CASTFGLTPLTGELFF
TGTGCCAGCACCTTCGGACTGACACCTCTCACCGGGGAGCTGTTTTTT
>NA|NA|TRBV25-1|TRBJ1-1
CASSESGRADTEAFF
TGTGCCAGCAGTGAATCGGGACGGGCGGACACTGAAGCTTTCTTT
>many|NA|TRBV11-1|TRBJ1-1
CASSFRDDIYGAFF
TGTGCCAGCAGCTTCCGGGACGACATATATGGCGCTTTCTTT
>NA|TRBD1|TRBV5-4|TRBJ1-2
CASSLGQGSFYGYTF
TGTGCCAGCAGCTTGGGACAGGGATCTTTCTATGGCTACACCTTC
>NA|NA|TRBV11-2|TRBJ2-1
CASSATTGTEQFF
TGTGCCAGCAGCGCGACCACCGGGACCGAGCAGTTCTTC
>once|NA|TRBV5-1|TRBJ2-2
CASSLEGYEGTGELFF
TGCGCCAGCAGCTTGGAGGGATACGAGGGTACCGGGGAGCTGTTTTTT
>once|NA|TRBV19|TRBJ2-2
CASMVLAETGELFF
TGTGCCAGTATGGTGCTAGCAGAAACCGGGGAGCTGTTTTTT
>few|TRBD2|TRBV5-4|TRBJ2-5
CASSPSGGGQETQYF
TGTGCCAGCAGCCCTAGCGGGGGTGGGCAAGAGACCCAGTACTTC
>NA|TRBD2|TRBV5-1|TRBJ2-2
CASTPGGDTGELFF
TGCGCCAGCACCCCTGGGGGGGACACCGGGGAGCTGTTTTTT
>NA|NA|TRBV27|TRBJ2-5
CASSPRIAALGSGQETQYF
TGTGCCAGCAGTCCCCGTATAGCGGCTCTGGGGAGCGGCCAAGAGACCCAGTACTTC
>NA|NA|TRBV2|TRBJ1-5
CATKGGGAGQPQHF
TGTGCCACGAAGGGCGGGGGGGCTGGTCAGCCCCAGCATTTT
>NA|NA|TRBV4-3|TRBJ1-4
CASSQGPGEKLFF
TGCGCCAGCAGCCAAGGGCCGGGTGAAAAACTGTTTTTT
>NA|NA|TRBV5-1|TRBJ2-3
CASSSGLSTDTQYF
TGCGCCAGCAGCTCCGGACTGAGCACAGATACGCAGTATTTT
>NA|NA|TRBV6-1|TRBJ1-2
CASSEGGLGYGYTF
TGTGCCAGCAGTGAGGGGGGTCTCGGCTATGGCTACACCTTC
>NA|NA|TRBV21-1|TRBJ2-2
CASSPLFITGVNTGELFF
TGTGCCAGCAGCCCCCTATTTATTACGGGAGTGAACACCGGGGAGCTGTTTTTT
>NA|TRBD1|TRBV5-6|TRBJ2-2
CASSLDRGLENTGELFF
TGTGCCAGCAGCCTCGACAGGGGGCTAGAGAACACCGGGGAGCTGTTTTTT
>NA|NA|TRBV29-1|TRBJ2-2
CSVEDLRESTGELFF
TGCAGCGTTGAAGATCTGAGAGAAAGCACCGGGGAGCTGTTTTTT
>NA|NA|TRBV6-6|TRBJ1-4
CASQANEKLFF
TGTGCCAGTCAGGCTAATGAAAAACTGTTTTTT
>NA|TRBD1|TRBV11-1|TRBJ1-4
CASSPRTGSPNEKLFF
TGTGCCAGCAGCCCACGGACAGGGAGCCCTAATGAAAAACTGTTTTTT
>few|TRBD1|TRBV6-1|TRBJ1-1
CASSEAPRDRVAFF
TGTGCCAGCAGTGAAGCCCCGAGGGACAGGGTTGCTTTCTTT
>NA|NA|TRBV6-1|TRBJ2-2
CASSEAYKAVGITGELFF
TGTGCCAGCAGTGAAGCGTACAAGGCTGTTGGAATCACCGGGGAGCTGTTTTTT
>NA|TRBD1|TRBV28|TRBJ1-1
CASSSPGQGRTEAFF
TGTGCCAGCAGCTCTCCGGGACAGGGGCGTACTGAAGCTTTCTTT
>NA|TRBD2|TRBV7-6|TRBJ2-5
CASSSPAGGRRETQYF
TGTGCCAGCAGCTCCCCGGCGGGGGGGCGCAGAGAGACCCAGTACTTC
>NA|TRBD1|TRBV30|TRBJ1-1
CAWSYRGPNTEAFF
TGTGCCTGGAGTTACAGGGGTCCGAACACTGAAGCTTTCTTT
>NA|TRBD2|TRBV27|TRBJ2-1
CASSRGLAGEYEQFF
TGTGCCAGCAGCAGGGGACTAGCGGGAGAGTATGAGCAGTTCTTC
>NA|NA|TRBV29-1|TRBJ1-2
CSVGGGGYNYGYTF
TGCAGCGTTGGAGGGGGTGGGTACAACTATGGCTACACCTTC
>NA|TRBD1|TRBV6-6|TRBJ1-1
CASSPGTGTRTEAFF
TGTGCCAGCAGTCCCGGGACAGGGACTCGCACTGAAGCTTTCTTT
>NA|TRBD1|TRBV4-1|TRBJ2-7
CASSPPGQKFYEQYF
TGCGCCAGCAGTCCTCCGGGACAGAAATTCTACGAGCAGTACTTC
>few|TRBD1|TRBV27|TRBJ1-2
CASKGQGANYGYTF
TGTGCCAGCAAGGGACAGGGGGCTAACTATGGCTACACCTTC
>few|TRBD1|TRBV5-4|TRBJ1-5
CASSLSQGATEGPQHF
TGTGCCAGCAGCTTGAGTCAGGGGGCAACGGAGGGGCCCCAGCATTTT
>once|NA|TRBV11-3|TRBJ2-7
CASSLAGSSYEQYF
TGTGCCAGCAGCCTGGCAGGGAGCTCCTACGAGCAGTACTTC
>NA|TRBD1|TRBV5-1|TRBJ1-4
CASRDRGATNEKLFF
TGCGCCAGCCGGGACAGGGGGGCAACTAATGAAAAACTGTTTTTT
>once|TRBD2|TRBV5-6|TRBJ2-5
CASSSGLARTQYF
TGTGCCAGCAGCTCAGGACTAGCCCGGACCCAGTACTTC